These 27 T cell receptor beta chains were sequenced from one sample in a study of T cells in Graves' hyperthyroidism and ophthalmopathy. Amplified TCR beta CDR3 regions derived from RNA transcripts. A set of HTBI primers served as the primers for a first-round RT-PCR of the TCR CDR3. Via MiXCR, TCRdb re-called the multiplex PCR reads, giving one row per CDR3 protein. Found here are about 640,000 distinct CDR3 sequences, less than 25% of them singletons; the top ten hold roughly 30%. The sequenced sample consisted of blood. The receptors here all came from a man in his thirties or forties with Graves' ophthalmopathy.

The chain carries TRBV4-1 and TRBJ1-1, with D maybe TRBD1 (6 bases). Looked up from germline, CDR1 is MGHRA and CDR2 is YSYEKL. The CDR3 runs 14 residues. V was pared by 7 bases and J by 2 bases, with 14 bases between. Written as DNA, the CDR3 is TGCGCCAGCAAACATGTGGGGGCCAACACTGAAGCTTTCTTT. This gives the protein CASKHVGANTEAFF.

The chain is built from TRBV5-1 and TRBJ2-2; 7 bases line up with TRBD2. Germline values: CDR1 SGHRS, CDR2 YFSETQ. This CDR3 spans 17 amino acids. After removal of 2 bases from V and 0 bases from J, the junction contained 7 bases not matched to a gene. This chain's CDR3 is CASSFKSGTTNTGELFF. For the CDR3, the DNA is TGCGCCAGCAGCTTCAAATCCGGGACTACGAACACCGGGGAGCTGTTTTTT.

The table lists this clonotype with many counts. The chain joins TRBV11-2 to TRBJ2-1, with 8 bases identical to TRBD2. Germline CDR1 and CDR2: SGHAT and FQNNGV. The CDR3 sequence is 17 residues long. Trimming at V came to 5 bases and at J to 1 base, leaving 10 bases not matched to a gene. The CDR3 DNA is TGTGCCAGCAGCCCCGGCAGCGGGAGAGGATCCTACAATGAGCAGTTCTTC. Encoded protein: CASSPGSGRGSYNEQFF.

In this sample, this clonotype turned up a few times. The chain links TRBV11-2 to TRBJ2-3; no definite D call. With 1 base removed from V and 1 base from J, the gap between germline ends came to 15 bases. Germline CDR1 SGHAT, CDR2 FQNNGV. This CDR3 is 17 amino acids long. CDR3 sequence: CASSLGSVASRTDTQYF. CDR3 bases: TGTGCCAGCAGCTTAGGGAGTGTAGCCTCACGCACAGATACGCAGTATTTT.

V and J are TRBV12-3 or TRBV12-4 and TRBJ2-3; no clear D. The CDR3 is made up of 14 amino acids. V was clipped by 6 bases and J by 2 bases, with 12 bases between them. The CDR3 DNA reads TGTGCCAGCAGCGAGGTCGGCTCCACAGATACGCAGTATTTT. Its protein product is CASSEVGSTDTQYF.

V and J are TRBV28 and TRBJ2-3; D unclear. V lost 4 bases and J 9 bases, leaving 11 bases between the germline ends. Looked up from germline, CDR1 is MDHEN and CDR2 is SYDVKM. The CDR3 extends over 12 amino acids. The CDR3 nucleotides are TGTGCCAGCAGTTCGACAATGAGGACGCAGTATTTT. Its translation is CASSSTMRTQYF.

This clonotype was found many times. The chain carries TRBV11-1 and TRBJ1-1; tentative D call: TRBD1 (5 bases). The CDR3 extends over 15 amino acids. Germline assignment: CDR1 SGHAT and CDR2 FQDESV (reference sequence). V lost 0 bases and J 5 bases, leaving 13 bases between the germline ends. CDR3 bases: TGTGCCAGCAGCTTAGCGTCGGGGACTTGGACTGAAGCTTTCTTT. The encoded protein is CASSLASGTWTEAFF.

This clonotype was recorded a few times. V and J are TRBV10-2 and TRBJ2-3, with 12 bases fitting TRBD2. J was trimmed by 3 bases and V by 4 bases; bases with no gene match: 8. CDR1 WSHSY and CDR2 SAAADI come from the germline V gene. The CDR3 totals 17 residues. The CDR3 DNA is TGCGCCAGCAGTGGCGCCACTAGCGGGAGGTTAACAGATACGCAGTATTTT. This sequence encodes CASSGATSGRLTDTQYF.

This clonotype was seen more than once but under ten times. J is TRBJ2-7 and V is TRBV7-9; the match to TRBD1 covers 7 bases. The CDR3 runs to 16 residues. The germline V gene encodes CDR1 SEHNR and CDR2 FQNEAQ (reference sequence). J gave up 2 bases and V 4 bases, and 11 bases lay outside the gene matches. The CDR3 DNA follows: TGTGCCAGCAGCTCTCCACAGGGGCGAACCCCCTACGAGCAGTACTTC. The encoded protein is CASSSPQGRTPYEQYF.

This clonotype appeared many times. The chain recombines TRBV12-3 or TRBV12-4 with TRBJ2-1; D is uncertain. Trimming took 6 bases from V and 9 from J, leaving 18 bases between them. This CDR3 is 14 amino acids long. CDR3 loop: CASSYGFQAPEQFF. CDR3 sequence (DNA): TGTGCCAGCAGCTACGGTTTCCAAGCGCCTGAGCAGTTCTTC.

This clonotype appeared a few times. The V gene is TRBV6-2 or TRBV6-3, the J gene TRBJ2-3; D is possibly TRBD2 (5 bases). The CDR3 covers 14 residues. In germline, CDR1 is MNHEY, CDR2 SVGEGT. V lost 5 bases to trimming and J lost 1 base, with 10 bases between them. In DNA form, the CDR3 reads TGTGCCAGCAGTGTTAATAGCGGCACAGATACGCAGTATTTT. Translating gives CASSVNSGTDTQYF.

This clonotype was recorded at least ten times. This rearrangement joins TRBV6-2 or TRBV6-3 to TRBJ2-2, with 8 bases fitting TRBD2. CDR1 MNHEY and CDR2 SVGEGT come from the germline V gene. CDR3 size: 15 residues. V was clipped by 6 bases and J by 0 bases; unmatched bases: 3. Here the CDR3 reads CASRISGTNTGELFF. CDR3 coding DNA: TGTGCCAGCAGAATTAGCGGGACGAACACCGGGGAGCTGTTTTTT.

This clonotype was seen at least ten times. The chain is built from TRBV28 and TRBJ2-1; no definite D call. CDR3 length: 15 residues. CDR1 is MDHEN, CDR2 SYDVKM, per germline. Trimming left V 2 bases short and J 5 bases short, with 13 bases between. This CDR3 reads CASSLRARLNNEQFF. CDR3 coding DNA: TGTGCCAGCAGTTTACGAGCGCGACTCAACAATGAGCAGTTCTTC. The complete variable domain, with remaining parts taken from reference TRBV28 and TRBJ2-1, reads DVKVTQSSRYLVKRTGEKVFLECVQDMDHENMFWYRQDPGLGLRLIYFSYDVKMKEKGDIPEGYSVSREKKERFSLILESASTNQTSMYLCASSLRARLNNEQFFGPGTRLTVL.

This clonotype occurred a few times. For the CDR3, the DNA is TGTGCCAGCAGCTTATTATCCCCAAACGGGCACTATGGCTACACCTTC. It codes for CASSLLSPNGHYGYTF. The V and J genes are TRBV13 and TRBJ1-2; unclear D gene. There are 16 residues in the CDR3. Trimming removed 2 bases at V and 3 bases at J, with 16 bases between. Germline CDR1 is PRHDT and CDR2 is FYEKMQ (reference sequence).

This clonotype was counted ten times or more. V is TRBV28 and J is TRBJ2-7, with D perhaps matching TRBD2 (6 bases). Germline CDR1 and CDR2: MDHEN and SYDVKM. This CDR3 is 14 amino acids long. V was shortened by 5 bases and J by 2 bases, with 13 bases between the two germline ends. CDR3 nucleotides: TGTGCCAGCAGTCAGGGACTCCCGCCCTACGAGCAGTACTTC. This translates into CASSQGLPPYEQYF. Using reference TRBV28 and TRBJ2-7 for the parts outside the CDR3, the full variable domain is DVKVTQSSRYLVKRTGEKVFLECVQDMDHENMFWYRQDPGLGLRLIYFSYDVKMKEKGDIPEGYSVSREKKERFSLILESASTNQTSMYLCASSQGLPPYEQYFGPGTRLTVT.

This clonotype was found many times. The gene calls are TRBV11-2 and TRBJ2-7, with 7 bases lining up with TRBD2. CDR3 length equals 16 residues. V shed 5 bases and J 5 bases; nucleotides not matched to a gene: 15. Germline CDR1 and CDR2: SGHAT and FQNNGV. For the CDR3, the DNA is TGTGCCAGCAGCCTTATGGTGGGAGGGCCCCAAAACGAGCAGTACTTC. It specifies CASSLMVGGPQNEQYF. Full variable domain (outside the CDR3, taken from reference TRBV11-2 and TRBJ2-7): EAGVAQSPRYKIIEKRQSVAFWCNPISGHATLYWYQQILGQGPKLLIQFQNNGVVDDSQLPKDRFSAERLKGVDSTLKIQPAKLEDSAVYLCASSLMVGGPQNEQYFGPGTRLTVT.

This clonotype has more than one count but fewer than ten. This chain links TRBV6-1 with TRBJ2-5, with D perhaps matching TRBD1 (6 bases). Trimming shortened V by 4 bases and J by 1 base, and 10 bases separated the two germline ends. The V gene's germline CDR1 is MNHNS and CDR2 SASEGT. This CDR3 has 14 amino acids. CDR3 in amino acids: CASSVGQSQETQYF. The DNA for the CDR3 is TGTGCCAGCAGTGTCGGACAGTCCCAAGAGACCCAGTACTTC.

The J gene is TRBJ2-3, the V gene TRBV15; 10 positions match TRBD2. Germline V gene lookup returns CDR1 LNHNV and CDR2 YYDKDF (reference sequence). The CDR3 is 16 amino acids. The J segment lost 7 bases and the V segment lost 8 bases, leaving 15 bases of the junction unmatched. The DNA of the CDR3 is TGTGCCACCGACTCAACCGGGGCTAGCGGGAGAAATACGCAGTATTTT. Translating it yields CATDSTGASGRNTQYF. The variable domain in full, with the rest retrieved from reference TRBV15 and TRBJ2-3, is DAMVIQNPRYQVTQFGKPVTLSCSQTLNHNVMYWYQQKSSQAPKLLFHYYDKDFNNEADTPDNFQSRRPNTSFCFLDIRSPGLGDTAMYLCATDSTGASGRNTQYFGPGTRLTVL.

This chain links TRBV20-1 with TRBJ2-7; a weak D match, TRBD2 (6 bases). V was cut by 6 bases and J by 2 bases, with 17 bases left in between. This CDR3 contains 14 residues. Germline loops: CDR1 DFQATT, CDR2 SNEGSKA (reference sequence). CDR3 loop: CSAEEASVPYEQYF. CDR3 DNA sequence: TGCAGTGCCGAGGAGGCTAGCGTTCCCTACGAGCAGTACTTC.

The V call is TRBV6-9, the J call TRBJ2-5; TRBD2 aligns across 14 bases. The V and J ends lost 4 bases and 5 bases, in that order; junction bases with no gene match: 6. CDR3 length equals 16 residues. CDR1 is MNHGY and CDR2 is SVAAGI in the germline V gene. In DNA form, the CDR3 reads TGTGCCAGCAGTTTGGGACTAGCGGGAGTGGGGGAGACCCAGTACTTC. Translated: CASSLGLAGVGETQYF.

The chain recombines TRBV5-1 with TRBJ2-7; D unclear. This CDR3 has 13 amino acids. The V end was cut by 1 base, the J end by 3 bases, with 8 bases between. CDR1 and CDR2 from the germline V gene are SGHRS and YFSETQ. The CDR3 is CASSLTVYYEQYF. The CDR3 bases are TGCGCCAGCAGCTTGACAGTCTACTACGAGCAGTACTTC.

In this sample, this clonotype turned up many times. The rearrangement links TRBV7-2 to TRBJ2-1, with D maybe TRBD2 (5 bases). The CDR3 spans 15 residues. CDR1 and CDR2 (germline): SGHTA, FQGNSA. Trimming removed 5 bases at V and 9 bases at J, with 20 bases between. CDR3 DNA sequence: TGTGCCAGCAGCACCTGGGGAACCCGCCGGGGTGAGCAGTTCTTC. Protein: CASSTWGTRRGEQFF.

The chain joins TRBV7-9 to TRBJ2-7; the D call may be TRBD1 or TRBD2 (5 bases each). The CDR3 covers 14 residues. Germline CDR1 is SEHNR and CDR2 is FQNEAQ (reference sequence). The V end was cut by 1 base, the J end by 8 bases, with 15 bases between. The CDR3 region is CASSLGRQGEQQYF. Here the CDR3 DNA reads TGTGCCAGCAGCTTAGGGAGGCAGGGTGAACAGCAGTACTTC.

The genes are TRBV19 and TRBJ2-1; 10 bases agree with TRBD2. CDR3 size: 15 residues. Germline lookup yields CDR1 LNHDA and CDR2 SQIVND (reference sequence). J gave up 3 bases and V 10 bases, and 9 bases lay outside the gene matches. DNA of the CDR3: TGTGCCACTCAAGAACTAGCGGGACTCTACAATGAGCAGTTCTTC. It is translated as CATQELAGLYNEQFF.

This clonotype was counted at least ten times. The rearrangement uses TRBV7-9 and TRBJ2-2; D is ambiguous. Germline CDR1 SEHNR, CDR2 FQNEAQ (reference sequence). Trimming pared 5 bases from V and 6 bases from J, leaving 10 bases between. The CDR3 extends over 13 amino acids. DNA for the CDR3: TGTGCCAGCAGCCCGACCTTATCCGGGGAGCTGTTTTTT. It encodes CASSPTLSGELFF.

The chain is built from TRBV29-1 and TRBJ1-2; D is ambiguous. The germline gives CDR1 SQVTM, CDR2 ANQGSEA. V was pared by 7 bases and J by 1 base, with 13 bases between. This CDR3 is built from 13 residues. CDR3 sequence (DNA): TGCAGCGCAGCGGGAATATTTAACTATGGCTACACCTTC. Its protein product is CSAAGIFNYGYTF.

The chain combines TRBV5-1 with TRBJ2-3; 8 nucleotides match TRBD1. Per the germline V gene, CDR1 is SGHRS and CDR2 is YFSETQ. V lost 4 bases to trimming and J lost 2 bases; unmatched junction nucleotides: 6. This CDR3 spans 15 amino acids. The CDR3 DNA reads TGCGCCAGCAGCCAGGGGGCGGGGACCACAGATACGCAGTATTTT. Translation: CASSQGAGTTDTQYF.